A selection of T cell receptor beta chains follows, all from one sample in a study of blood T cell repertoires in COVID-19. The method was immunoSEQ multiplex PCR; TCRdb's version includes in-frame clones alone and lacks a portion of them. The sample yields 150,000 to 200,000 clones, 76% seen once. Sample: PBMCs or T cells enriched from blood (not recorded which). The receptor set was obtained from a woman aged 50 to 60 with acute COVID-19. CDR3s include the opening cysteine and the closing phenylalanine or tryptophan. Clone size appears in some rows only: once, few, many, or a class for an expanded clone.

- TRBJ2-1 TRBV6-6 CASSRPSSGDIKNEQFF
- TRBJ1-3 TRBV5-1 CASSFTTVGSPGNTIYF
few TRBJ1-5 TRBV18 CASSPGQGTQPQHF
- TRBJ1-2 TRBV28 CASSKQQGLGGYGYTF
many TRBJ1-1 TRBV15 CATSRDWRGTEAFF
- TRBJ2-3 TRBV6-5 CASSLAGGIKDTQYF
- TRBJ2-2 TRBV29-1 CSVLNRGNTGELFF
- TRBJ1-4 TRBV28 CASRQAVDNEKLFF
few TRBJ1-4 TRBV28 CASSLQGATNEKLFF
once TRBJ2-1 TRBV3-1/TRBV3-2 CASSPGGGINEQFF
few TRBJ1-3 TRBV4-1 CASSPYAPSGNTIYF
- TRBJ2-3 TRBV25-1 CASRRGTSGAAVNTQYF
- TRBJ1-2 TRBV19 CASARGQGHGYTF
- TRBJ2-1 TRBV7-9 CASSPGDSGFSSYNEQFF
few TRBJ1-1 TRBV5-1 CASRDDRGQGRVEAFF
- TRBJ1-2 TRBV7-2 CASSPGEGYGYTF
- TRBJ1-1 TRBV19 CASSKQTGEIMNTEAFF
- TRBJ2-4 TRBV3-1/TRBV3-2 CASRRTTGNIQYF
- TRBJ1-2 TRBV29-1 CSVVAGATYNYGYTF
- TRBJ2-1 TRBV18 CASSPPNNEQFF
- TRBJ2-1 TRBV7-2 CASSPHGLAGGKGNEQFF
- TRBJ1-2 TRBV6-6 CASGTGNGGYTF
- TRBJ1-5 TRBV28 CASNRDRVQPQHF
- TRBJ2-3 TRBV30 CAWSRRETDTQYF
few TRBJ1-5 TRBV30 CAWSLGGIGNSQPQHF
- TRBJ1-1 TRBV6-2/TRBV6-3 CASSYTGAKMNTEAFF
- TRBJ1-2 TRBV29-1 CSVAGGGDYGYTF
- TRBJ1-1 TRBV13 CASSPPYRGTEAFF
few TRBJ1-5 TRBV5-8 CASSFQTGQPQHF
- TRBJ1-2 TRBV7-9 CASSLKGDDIDGYTF
- TRBJ1-1 TRBV5-1 CASSLGWEDQAFF
- TRBJ2-1 TRBV28 CASSTSGQGYNEQFF
- TRBJ1-2 TRBV30 CAWSVSGDYGYTF
- TRBJ2-1 TRBV2 CASSETTGGSYNEQFF
- TRBJ1-6 TRBV6-1 CASRQPDIYSPLHF
- TRBJ1-1 TRBV19 CASRGQGFTEAFF
- TRBJ1-6 TRBV18 CASSPVQGGGNSPLHF
- TRBJ1-1 TRBV19 CASSIGRETEAFF